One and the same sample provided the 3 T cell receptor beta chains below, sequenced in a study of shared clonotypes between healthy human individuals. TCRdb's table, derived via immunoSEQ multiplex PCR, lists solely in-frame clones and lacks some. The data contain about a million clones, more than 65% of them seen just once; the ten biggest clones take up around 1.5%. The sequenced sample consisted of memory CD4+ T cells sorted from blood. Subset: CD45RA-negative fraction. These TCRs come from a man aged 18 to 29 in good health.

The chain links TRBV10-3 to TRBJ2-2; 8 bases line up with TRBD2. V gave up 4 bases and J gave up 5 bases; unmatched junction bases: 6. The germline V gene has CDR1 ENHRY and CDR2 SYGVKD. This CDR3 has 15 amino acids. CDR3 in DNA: TGTGCCATCAGTGGGGAAGCGGGAGCGACCGGGGAGCTGTTTTTT. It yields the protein CAISGEAGATGELFF.

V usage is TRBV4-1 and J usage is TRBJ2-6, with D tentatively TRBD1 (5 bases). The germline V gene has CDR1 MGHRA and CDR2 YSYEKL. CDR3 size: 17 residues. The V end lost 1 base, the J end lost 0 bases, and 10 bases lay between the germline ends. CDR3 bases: TGCGCCAGCAGCCAAGCAAACCAGGGCTCTGGGGCCAACGTCCTGACTTTC. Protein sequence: CASSQANQGSGANVLTF.

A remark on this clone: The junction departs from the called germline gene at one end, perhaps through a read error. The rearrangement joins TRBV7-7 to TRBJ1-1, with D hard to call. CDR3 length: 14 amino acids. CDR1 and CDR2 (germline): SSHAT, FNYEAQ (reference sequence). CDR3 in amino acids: CASSAGRTNTEAFF. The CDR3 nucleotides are TGTGCTAGCAGCGCGGGTCGGACGAACACTGAAGCTTTCTTT.